This T cell receptor (beta chain) was observed in a study of vaccination and CD4 T cells after COVID-19. For the study at large: Two of the convalescents were Hispanic, and convalescents were six males and four females. The post-COVID sampling time was a median 101 days after diagnosis, ranging from 35 to 161. Spike peptides, overlapping and drawn from SARS-CoV-2, HCoV-NL63, HCoV-OC43 and HCoV-229E, were used to stimulate cells.

Once obtained from cultured CD4+ T cells, the DNA was sequenced using the Oncomine TCR Beta short-read assay. TCRdb re-called the PCR reads through MiXCR, storing one row per CDR3 protein. The sample shows 15,000 or so distinct CDR3 sequences, roughly 50% of them seen only once. The treatment denotes: roughly 11-day PBMC culture with coronavirus spike peptide pools or control peptides (ViraFEST assay). V gave up 4 bases and J gave up 0 bases, with 15 bases separating them. This CDR3 contains 16 residues. Germline V gene data show CDR1 as SGHRS and CDR2 as YFSETQ. Worth noting for this clonotype: The antigen is unknown.

V usage is TRBV5-1 and J usage is TRBJ2-3; either TRBD1 or TRBD2 may fit D (5 bases each). The sequenced sample consisted of CD4+ T cells from blood, cultured in vitro. This receptor was obtained from a human donor who had recovered from COVID-19. This CDR3 is CASSGTLDFSTDTQYF. Here the CDR3 DNA reads TGCGCCAGCAGCGGGACGTTGGATTTTAGCACAGATACGCAGTATTTT.